A single sample gave rise to the 14 T cell receptor beta chains below, sequenced in a study of vaccination effects on CD4 cells after COVID-19. The method was immunoSEQ multiplex PCR; TCRdb's version includes in-frame clones alone and lacks a portion of them. The sample holds approximately 60,000 clones, 55% to 75% seen once. Their specific antigens are unknown. The culture ran for roughly ten days before CD4+ T cells were isolated. The sequences come from CD4+ T cells from PBMCs cultured without peptide, collected before COVID-19 vaccination. Receptor source: a human donor who had a prior SARS-CoV-2 infection.

This clone was recorded only once. The genes are TRBV21-1 and TRBJ1-5; the listed D gene, TRBD1, was not tested against the DNA. TRBV21-1 is marked as a pseudogene. The CDR3 covers 18 residues. The CDR3 nucleotides read TGTGCCAGCCGCTTAGCCCTCCCCAGACAGAATAGCAATCAGCCCCAGCATTTT. Its protein is CASRLALPRQNSNQPQHF.

V and J are TRBV29-1 and TRBJ2-5, with D perhaps being TRBD1 or TRBD2 (5 bases each). V was trimmed by 4 bases and J by 4 bases, leaving 16 bases between them. Germline CDR1 SQVTM, CDR2 ANQGSEA. This CDR3 has 14 residues. The CDR3 protein is CSVGGSGRAETQYF. The CDR3 DNA follows: TGCAGCGTTGGGGGGTCGGGACGGGCAGAGACCCAGTACTTC.

The chain couples TRBV18 to TRBJ1-2; D unresolved. Looked up from germline, CDR1 is KGHSH and CDR2 is LQKENI. The CDR3 runs 15 residues. Trimming cost V 2 bases and J 3 bases, with 13 bases left between them. DNA of the CDR3: TGTGCCAGCTCACCATCGGGTCAGAGCTACTATGGCTACACCTTC. Its translation is CASSPSGQSYYGYTF.

V gene TRBV2 combines with J gene TRBJ1-2, with a possible D match to TRBD1 (6 bases). The CDR3 has 13 amino acids. Germline V lookup: CDR1 SNHLY, CDR2 FYNNEI. The V end was cut by 3 bases, the J end by 7 bases, with 12 bases between. CDR3 DNA: TGTGCCAGCAGTGAGACAGGAGCCGCTGGCTACACCTTC. This encodes CASSETGAAGYTF.

The chain has TRBV2 and TRBJ2-7; tentatively, D is TRBD1 or TRBD2 (5 bases each). The V end lost 8 bases, the J end lost 3 bases, and 14 bases lay between the germline ends. Germline V CDR1 and CDR2: SNHLY, FYNNEI. CDR3 length: 13 amino acids. The CDR3 nucleotides read TGTGCCAGCGGACCGGGACCGCTCTACGAGCAGTACTTC. It is translated as CASGPGPLYEQYF.

The chain employs TRBV25-1 and TRBJ2-7; D may be TRBD1 or TRBD2 (6 bases each). The germline CDR1 and CDR2 sequences are MGHDK and SYGVNS. V lost 4 bases, J lost 3 bases, and 13 bases lay in between. The CDR3 sequence is 14 residues long. CDR3 coding DNA: TGTGCCAGCAGTGTGGGGGGCGGACTCTACGAGCAGTACTTC. Amino acid sequence: CASSVGGGLYEQYF.

The rearrangement links TRBV18 to TRBJ2-1, with 9 bases matching TRBD1. This CDR3 comprises 15 residues. CDR1 is KGHSH and CDR2 is LQKENI in the germline V gene. V gave up 6 bases and J gave up 2 bases; unmatched junction bases: 5. The CDR3 DNA reads as TGTGCCAGCTCCCTTGGGACAGGGACCTACAATGAGCAGTTCTTC. It yields the protein CASSLGTGTYNEQFF.

The chain joins TRBV18 to TRBJ2-7, with 7 bases fitting TRBD1. The CDR3 runs to 13 residues. V lost 1 base and J lost 5; bases outside the gene matches: 2. The V gene's germline CDR1 is KGHSH and CDR2 LQKENI. The CDR3 spells CASSPRQGDEQYF. CDR3 DNA: TGTGCCAGCTCACCACGGCAGGGGGACGAGCAGTACTTC. The whole variable domain, filled in from reference TRBV18 and TRBJ2-7, reads NAGVMQNPRHLVRRRGQEARLRCSPMKGHSHVYWYRQLPEEGLKFMVYLQKENIIDESGMPKERFSAEFPKEGPSILRIQQVVRGDSAAYFCASSPRQGDEQYFGPGTRLTVT.

The rearrangement joins TRBV6-5 to TRBJ2-1; D not resolved. Germline assignment: CDR1 MNHEY and CDR2 SVGAGI. This CDR3 contains 15 residues. The V gene lost 0 bases and the J gene lost 9 bases, with 15 bases spanning the gap. The CDR3 nucleotides are TGTGCCAGCAGTTACTCGGGCCGCCGCGGCGGTGAGCAGTTCTTC. Its translation: CASSYSGRRGGEQFF.

This clone was seen just once. V and J are TRBV29-1 and TRBJ1-2; unclear D gene. The CDR3 runs 13 residues. Trimming removed 4 bases at V and 2 bases at J, with 11 bases between. The germline gives CDR1 SQVTM, CDR2 ANQGSEA. This CDR3 reads CSVARDTNYGYTF. The DNA for the CDR3 is TGCAGCGTTGCGCGCGACACCAACTATGGCTACACCTTC. Variable domain in full (rest from reference TRBV29-1 and TRBJ1-2): SAVISQKPSRDICQRGTSLTIQCQVDSQVTMMFWYRQQPGQSLTLIATANQGSEATYESGFVIDKFPISRPNLTFSTLTVSNMSPEDSSIYLCSVARDTNYGYTFGSGTRLTVV.

The V call is TRBV6-4, the J call TRBJ1-4; unclear D gene. The CDR3 length is 14 residues. V was cut by 7 bases and J by 4 bases, with 13 bases left in between. Germline V gene sequence: CDR1 MRHNA, CDR2 SNTAGT. Here the CDR3 reads CASIKDGSNEKLFF. The CDR3 DNA is TGTGCCAGCATTAAGGACGGGAGTAATGAAAAACTGTTTTTT.

The rearrangement links TRBV30 to TRBJ2-5; D gene ambiguous. V was shortened by 0 bases and J by 4 bases, with 3 bases between the two germline ends. Germline V gives CDR1 GTSNPN, CDR2 SVGIG (reference sequence). CDR3 length: 11 amino acids. Here the CDR3 DNA reads TGTGCCTGGAGTGTACTAGAGACCCAGTACTTC. Amino acid sequence: CAWSVLETQYF.

This chain uses TRBV13 with TRBJ2-1; 11 bases fit TRBD2. Germline V lookup: CDR1 PRHDT, CDR2 FYEKMQ (reference sequence). This CDR3 has 14 residues. The ends lost 7 bases at V and 8 bases at J; junction bases unmatched: 7. The CDR3: CASKVAGGRHEQFF. The DNA for the CDR3 is TGTGCCAGCAAGGTAGCGGGAGGGCGGCATGAGCAGTTCTTC.

The chain carries TRBV19 and TRBJ2-5; 9 positions match TRBD1. CDR3 length: 14 amino acids. Germline V gene data show CDR1 as LNHDA and CDR2 as SQIVND (reference sequence). J was trimmed by 5 bases and V by 3 bases; bases with no gene match: 4. Written as DNA, the CDR3 is TGTGCCAGTAGTATCCACAGGGGGCGCGAGACCCAGTACTTC. Its translation is CASSIHRGRETQYF.